This entry describes one T cell receptor (beta chain). Its antigen is unknown. These data originate in a study of TIL therapy for anti-PD-1-resistant metastatic lung cancer. About the research overall: Patients then received nivolumab; progressors got lymphodepletion, TIL and IL-2.

Time point specified: pre-treatment sample, taken before nivolumab and TIL therapy. General observations from the study: The baseline peripheral repertoire was partially replaced by infused TIL clonotypes that later decayed.

This was the immunoSEQ v3 assay. Repertoires were generated with immunoSEQ multiplex PCR, while TCRdb's copy carries only in-frame clones and drops some. In the table there are tens of thousands of clones, 80% to 90% of which are singletons. CDR3 length: 14 amino acids. Deletions cut 0 bases from V and 7 bases from J, with 12 bases between. Germline assignment: CDR1 SGHNT and CDR2 YYREEE (reference sequence). The material was blood, obtained at baseline. This TCR derives from a person aged 25 to 79 with non-small cell lung cancer. The chain employs TRBV5-4 and TRBJ2-3; the D gene is possibly TRBD2 (6 bases). The CDR3 coding sequence is TGTGCCAGCAGCTTGGGGGAGGCCAGACATACGCAGTATTTT. It is translated as CASSLGEARHTQYF.